This T cell receptor (beta chain) was recovered during a study of cytomegalovirus exposure and HLA in healthy donors. Study-level points and caveats: A later analysis linked a missense variant in DCLRE1C to the trimming of TCR beta V and J genes.

Concerning this clone: Antigen specificity is unknown.

The V gene end was trimmed by 0 bases and the J gene end by 0 bases; junction bases not matched to a gene: 7. This CDR3 is 17 amino acids long. Germline loops: CDR1 SGHRS, CDR2 YFSETQ. Both 60 Vbeta primers and 13 Jbeta primers went into the PCR. Only in-frame clones appear in the TCRdb table, and some are missing; sequencing was by immunoSEQ multiplex PCR. Of about 220,000 clones in the sample, approximately 88% were seen once. The TCR sequence derives from a boy younger than 10 in good health and CMV-seronegative. V gene TRBV5-1 combines with J gene TRBJ2-7; 9 positions agree with TRBD2. Sequenced: PBMCs. The CDR3 reads CASSLGRASGTSYEQYF. The CDR3 coding sequence is TGCGCCAGCAGCTTGGGGAGGGCTAGCGGGACCTCCTACGAGCAGTACTTC.